Shown below are 6 T cell receptor beta chains from a single sample sequenced in a study of T cells in Graves' hyperthyroidism and ophthalmopathy. RNA transcripts were the template for amplifying TCR beta CDR3 regions. The HTBI primer set served for first-round RT-PCR of the TCR CDR3. In TCRdb, the multiplex PCR reads were re-called with MiXCR into one record per CDR3 protein. This repertoire shows a few hundred thousand distinct CDR3 sequences, 13% to 15% found once; its top ten account for 17%. Input material: blood. Receptors were obtained from a woman between 18 and 29 years old with Graves' hyperthyroidism.

This clonotype was detected ten times or more. V and J are TRBV30 and TRBJ1-1; D remains ambiguous. This CDR3 region has 12 residues. With 1 base removed from V and 2 bases from J, the gap between germline ends came to 5 bases. CDR1 is GTSNPN, CDR2 SVGIG, per germline (reference sequence). CDR3 nucleotide sequence: TGTGCCTGGAGTGGCTTTAACACTGAAGCTTTCTTT. This translates into CAWSGFNTEAFF.

This clonotype was observed at least ten times. The chain is built from TRBV13 and TRBJ1-5; D is perhaps TRBD1 (6 bases). CDR3 length: 16 residues. V gave up 4 bases and J gave up 3 bases, with 16 bases separating them. The V gene's germline CDR1 is PRHDT and CDR2 FYEKMQ (reference sequence). The CDR3 is CASSSTGGGPNQPQHF. The DNA of the CDR3 is TGTGCCAGCAGCTCTACGGGCGGGGGCCCCAATCAGCCCCAGCATTTT.

This clonotype came up many times. V is TRBV2 and J is TRBJ1-5; 8 nucleotides agree with TRBD1. The CDR3 is 17 residues long. Looked up from germline, CDR1 is SNHLY and CDR2 is FYNNEI. The V segment lost 2 bases and the J segment 7 bases; nucleotides outside the gene matches: 13. CDR3: CASSEWPPGQGKQPQHF. CDR3 nucleotides: TGTGCCAGCAGTGAATGGCCCCCCGGACAGGGAAAACAGCCCCAGCATTTT.

The chain uses TRBV5-4 and TRBJ2-2; the match to TRBD2 covers 10 bases. Trimming took 4 bases from V and 1 from J; bases not matched to a gene: 4. Germline assignment: CDR1 SGHNT and CDR2 YYREEE (reference sequence). The CDR3 is made up of 16 amino acids. The CDR3 is CASSTSGTRNTGELFF. The CDR3, as DNA: TGTGCCAGCAGCACTAGCGGGACCAGGAACACCGGGGAGCTGTTTTTT.

The chain employs TRBV19 and TRBJ2-1; 8 positions agree with TRBD2. Germline CDR1 reads LNHDA; CDR2 reads SQIVND (reference sequence). CDR3 length: 15 amino acids. Unmatched junction bases numbered 2, after V lost 3 bases and J lost 1 base. CDR3: CASSIGRDSYNEQFF. The CDR3 DNA is TGTGCCAGTAGTATCGGGAGGGATTCCTACAATGAGCAGTTCTTC.

The sample holds a few counts of this clonotype. This may arise from a read error, as a much more abundant clone is one base away. This chain connects TRBV12-3 or TRBV12-4 to TRBJ1-6, with D hard to call. The CDR3 runs 14 residues. In DNA, the CDR3 is TGTACCAGCAGTTTGATGACGGCCAATTCACCCCTCCACTTT. Residues: CTSSLMTANSPLHF.